Here is one TCR beta chain with its context. The data were obtained in a study of blood T cell repertoires in COVID-19. The repertoire was sequenced with immunoSEQ multiplex PCR; TCRdb's copy has only in-frame clones and lacks some. The table has roughly 150,000 clones, over 70% seen once; the top ten hold around 5.1%. The CDR3 has 14 amino acids. Germline lookup yields CDR1 MNHNS and CDR2 SASEGT. With 2 bases removed from V and 1 base from J, the gap between germline ends came to 7 bases. The TCR sequence derives from a woman aged 40 to 49 with acute COVID-19. This chain links TRBV6-1 with TRBJ2-3; D gene ambiguous. The specimen sequenced was PBMCs or T cells enriched from blood (not recorded which). The DNA of the CDR3 is TGTGCCAGCAGTGAATCGTTCGGCACAGATACGCAGTATTTT. Protein: CASSESFGTDTQYF.